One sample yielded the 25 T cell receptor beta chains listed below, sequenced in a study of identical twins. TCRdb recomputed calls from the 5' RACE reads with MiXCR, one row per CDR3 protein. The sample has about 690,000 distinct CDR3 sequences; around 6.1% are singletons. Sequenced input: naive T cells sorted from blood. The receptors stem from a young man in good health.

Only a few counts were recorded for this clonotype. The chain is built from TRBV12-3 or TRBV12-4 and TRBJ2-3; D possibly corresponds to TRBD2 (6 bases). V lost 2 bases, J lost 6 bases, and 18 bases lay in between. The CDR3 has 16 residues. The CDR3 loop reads CASSLLGTGDLDTQYF. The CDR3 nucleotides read TGTGCCAGCAGTTTATTAGGAACGGGGGACCTTGATACGCAGTATTTT.

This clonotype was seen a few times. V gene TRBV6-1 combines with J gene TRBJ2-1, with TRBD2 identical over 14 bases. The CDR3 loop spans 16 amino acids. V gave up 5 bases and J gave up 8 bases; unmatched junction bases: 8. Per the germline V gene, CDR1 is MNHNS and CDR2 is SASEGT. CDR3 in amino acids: CASSPKRTSGRHEQFF. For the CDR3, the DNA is TGTGCCAGCAGTCCCAAAAGGACTAGCGGGAGGCATGAGCAGTTCTTC.

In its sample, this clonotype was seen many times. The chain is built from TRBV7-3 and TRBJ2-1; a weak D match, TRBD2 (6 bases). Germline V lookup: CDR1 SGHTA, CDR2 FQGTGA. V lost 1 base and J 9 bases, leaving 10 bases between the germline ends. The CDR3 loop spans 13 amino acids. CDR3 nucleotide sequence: TGTGCCAGCAGCTTAATCTCAGCGGGTGAGCAGTTCTTC. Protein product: CASSLISAGEQFF.

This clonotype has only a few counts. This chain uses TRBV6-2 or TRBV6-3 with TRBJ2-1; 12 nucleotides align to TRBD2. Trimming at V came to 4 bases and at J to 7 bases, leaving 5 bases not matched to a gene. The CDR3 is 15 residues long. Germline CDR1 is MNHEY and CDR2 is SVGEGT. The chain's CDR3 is CASSLRTSGANEQFF. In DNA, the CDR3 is TGTGCCAGCAGTTTAAGGACTAGCGGGGCAAATGAGCAGTTCTTC.

CDR3 sequence: CATSDFRRPNEKLFF. The CDR3 coding sequence is TGTGCCACCAGTGATTTCCGACGGCCGAATGAAAAACTGTTTTTT. The rearrangement links TRBV24-1 to TRBJ1-4; D not resolved. Germline V gives CDR1 KGHDR, CDR2 SFDVKD. The length of the CDR3 is 15 residues. Trimming cost V 1 base and J 5 bases, with 10 bases left between them.

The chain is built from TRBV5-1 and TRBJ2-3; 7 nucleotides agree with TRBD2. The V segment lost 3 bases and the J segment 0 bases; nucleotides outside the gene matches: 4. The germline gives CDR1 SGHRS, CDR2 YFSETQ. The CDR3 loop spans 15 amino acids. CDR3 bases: TGCGCCAGCAGCTACGGACTAGTTAGCACAGATACGCAGTATTTT. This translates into CASSYGLVSTDTQYF.

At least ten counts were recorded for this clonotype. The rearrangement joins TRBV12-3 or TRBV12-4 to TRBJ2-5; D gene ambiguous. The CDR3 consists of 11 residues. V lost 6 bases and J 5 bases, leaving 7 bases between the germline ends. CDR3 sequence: CASRASETQYF. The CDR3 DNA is TGTGCCAGCAGGGCCTCGGAGACCCAGTACTTC.

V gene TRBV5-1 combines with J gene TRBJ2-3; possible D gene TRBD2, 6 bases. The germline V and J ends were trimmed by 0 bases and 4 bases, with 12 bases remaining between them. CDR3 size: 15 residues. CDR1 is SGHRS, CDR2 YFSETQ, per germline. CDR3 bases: TGCGCCAGCAGCTTGGCGCGGGGCCGGGCAGATACGCAGTATTTT. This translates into CASSLARGRADTQYF.

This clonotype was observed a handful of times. CDR3 in DNA: TGTGCCAGCACCTGGATGGGACAGGGGGCTGGGGCCAACGTCCTGACTTTC. It specifies CASTWMGQGAGANVLTF. This chain uses TRBV12-3 or TRBV12-4 with TRBJ2-6; 11 bases agree with TRBD1. The junction had 7 bases not matched to a gene; V was cut back by 7 bases and J by 2 bases. CDR3 length: 17 amino acids.

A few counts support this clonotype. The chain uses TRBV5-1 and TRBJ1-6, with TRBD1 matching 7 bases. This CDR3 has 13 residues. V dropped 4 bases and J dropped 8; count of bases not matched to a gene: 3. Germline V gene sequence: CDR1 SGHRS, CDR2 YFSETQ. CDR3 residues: CASSPGQDSPLHF. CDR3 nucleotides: TGCGCCAGCAGCCCCGGACAGGATTCACCCCTCCACTTT. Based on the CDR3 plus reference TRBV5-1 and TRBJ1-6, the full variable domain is KAGVTQTPRYLIKTRGQQVTLSCSPISGHRSVSWYQQTPGQGLQFLFEYFSETQRNKGNFPGRFSGRQFSNSRSEMNVSTLELGDSALYLCASSPGQDSPLHFGNGTRLTVT.

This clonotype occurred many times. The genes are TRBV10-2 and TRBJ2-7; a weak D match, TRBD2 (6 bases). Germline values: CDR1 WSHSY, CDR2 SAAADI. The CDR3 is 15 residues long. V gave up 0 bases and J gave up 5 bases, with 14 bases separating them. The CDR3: CASSESGGRGHEQYV. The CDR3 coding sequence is TGCGCCAGCAGTGAGTCGGGGGGTAGGGGACACGAGCAGTACGTC.

The CDR3 region has the DNA TGTGCCTGTGATAGCGGGAGGGAAGATACGCAGTATTTT. Amino acid sequence: CACDSGREDTQYF. The chain has TRBV7-9 and TRBJ2-3; 11 bases match TRBD2. The ends lost 11 bases at V and 5 bases at J; junction bases unmatched: 6. Germline loops: CDR1 SEHNR, CDR2 FQNEAQ (reference sequence). The CDR3 contains 13 residues.

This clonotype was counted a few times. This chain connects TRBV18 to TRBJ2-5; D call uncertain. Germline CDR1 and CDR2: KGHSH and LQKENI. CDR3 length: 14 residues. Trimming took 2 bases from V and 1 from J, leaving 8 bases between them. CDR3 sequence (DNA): TGTGCCAGCTCACCAAGGGAATCCCAAGAGACCCAGTACTTC. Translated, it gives CASSPRESQETQYF.

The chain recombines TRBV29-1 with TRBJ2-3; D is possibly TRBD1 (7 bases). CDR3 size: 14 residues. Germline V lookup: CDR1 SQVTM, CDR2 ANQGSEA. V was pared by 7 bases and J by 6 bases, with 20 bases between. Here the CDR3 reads CSGLGGGAGDTQYF. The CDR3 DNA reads TGCAGCGGACTCGGAGGGGGCGCTGGGGATACGCAGTATTTT.

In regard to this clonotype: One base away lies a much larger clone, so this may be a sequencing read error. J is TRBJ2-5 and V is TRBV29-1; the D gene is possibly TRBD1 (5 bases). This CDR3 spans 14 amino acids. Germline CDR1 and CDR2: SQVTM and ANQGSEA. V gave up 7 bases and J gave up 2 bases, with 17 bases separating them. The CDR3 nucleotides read TGCAGCGCAGAAGCTAGGACAACTCAAGAGACCCAGTACTTC. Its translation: CSAEARTTQETQYF.

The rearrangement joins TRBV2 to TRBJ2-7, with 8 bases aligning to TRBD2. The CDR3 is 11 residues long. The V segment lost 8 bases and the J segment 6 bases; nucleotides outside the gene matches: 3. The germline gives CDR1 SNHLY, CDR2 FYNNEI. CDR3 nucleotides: TGTGCCAGCCGTGGGACTAGCGAGCAGTACGTC. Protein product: CASRGTSEQYV.

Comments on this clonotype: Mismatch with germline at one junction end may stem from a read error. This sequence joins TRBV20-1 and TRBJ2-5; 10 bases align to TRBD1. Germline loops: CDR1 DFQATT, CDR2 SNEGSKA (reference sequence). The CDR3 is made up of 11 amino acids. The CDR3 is CSARELGGQGF. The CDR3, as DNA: TGCAGTGCTAGAGAGTTGGGGGGACAGGGGTTC.

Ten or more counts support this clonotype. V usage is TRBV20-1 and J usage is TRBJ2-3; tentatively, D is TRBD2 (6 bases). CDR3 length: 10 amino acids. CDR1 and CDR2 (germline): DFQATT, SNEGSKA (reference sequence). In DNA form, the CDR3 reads TGCACCCGCGGGGCAGATACGCAGTATTTT. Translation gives CTRGADTQYF.

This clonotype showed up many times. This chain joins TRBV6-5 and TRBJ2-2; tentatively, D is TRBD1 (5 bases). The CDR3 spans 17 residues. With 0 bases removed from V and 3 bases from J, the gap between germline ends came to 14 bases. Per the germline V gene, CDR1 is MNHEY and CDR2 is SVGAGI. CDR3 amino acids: CASSYSNPDSYTGELFF. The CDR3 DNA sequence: TGTGCCAGCAGTTACTCGAACCCCGACAGTTACACCGGGGAGCTGTTTTTT.

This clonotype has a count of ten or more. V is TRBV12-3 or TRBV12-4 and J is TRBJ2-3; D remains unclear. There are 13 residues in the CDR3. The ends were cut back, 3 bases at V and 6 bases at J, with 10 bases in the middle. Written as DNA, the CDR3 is TGTGCCAGCAGTTTGTTCGGTGGGGATACGCAGTATTTT. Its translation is CASSLFGGDTQYF.

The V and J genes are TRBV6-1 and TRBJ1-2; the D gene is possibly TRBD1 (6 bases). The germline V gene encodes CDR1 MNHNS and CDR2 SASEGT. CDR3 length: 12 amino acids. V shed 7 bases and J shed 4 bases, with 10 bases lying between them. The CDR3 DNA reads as TGTGCCAGCACACCGGACAGCTATGGCTACACCTTC. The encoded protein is CASTPDSYGYTF.

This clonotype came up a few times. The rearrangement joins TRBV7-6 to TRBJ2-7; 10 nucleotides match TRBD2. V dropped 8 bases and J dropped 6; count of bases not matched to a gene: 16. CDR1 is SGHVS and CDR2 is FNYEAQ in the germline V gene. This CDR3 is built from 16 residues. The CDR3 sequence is CASSRSGLAGDREQYF. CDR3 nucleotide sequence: TGTGCCAGCTCCAGGTCCGGGCTAGCGGGAGATCGCGAGCAGTACTTC.

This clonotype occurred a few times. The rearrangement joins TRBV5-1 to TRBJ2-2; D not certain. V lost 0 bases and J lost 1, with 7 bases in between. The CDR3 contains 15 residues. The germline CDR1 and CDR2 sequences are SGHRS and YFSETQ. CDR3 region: CASSLATENTGELFF. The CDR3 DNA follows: TGCGCCAGCAGCTTGGCTACAGAGAACACCGGGGAGCTGTTTTTT. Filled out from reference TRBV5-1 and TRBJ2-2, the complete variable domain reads KAGVTQTPRYLIKTRGQQVTLSCSPISGHRSVSWYQQTPGQGLQFLFEYFSETQRNKGNFPGRFSGRQFSNSRSEMNVSTLELGDSALYLCASSLATENTGELFFGEGSRLTVL.

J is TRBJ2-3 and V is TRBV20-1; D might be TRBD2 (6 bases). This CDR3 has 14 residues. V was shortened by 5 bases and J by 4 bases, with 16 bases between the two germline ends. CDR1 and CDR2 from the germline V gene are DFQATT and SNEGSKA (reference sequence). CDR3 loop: CSACQAERADTQYF. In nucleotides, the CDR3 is TGCAGTGCTTGTCAAGCGGAGCGGGCAGATACGCAGTATTTT.

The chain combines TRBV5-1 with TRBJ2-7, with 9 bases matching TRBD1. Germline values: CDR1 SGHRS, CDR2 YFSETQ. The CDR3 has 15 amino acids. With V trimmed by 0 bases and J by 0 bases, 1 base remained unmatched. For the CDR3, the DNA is TGCGCCAGCAGCTTGGTGGGACAGGGCTCCTACGAGCAGTACTTC. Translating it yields CASSLVGQGSYEQYF.